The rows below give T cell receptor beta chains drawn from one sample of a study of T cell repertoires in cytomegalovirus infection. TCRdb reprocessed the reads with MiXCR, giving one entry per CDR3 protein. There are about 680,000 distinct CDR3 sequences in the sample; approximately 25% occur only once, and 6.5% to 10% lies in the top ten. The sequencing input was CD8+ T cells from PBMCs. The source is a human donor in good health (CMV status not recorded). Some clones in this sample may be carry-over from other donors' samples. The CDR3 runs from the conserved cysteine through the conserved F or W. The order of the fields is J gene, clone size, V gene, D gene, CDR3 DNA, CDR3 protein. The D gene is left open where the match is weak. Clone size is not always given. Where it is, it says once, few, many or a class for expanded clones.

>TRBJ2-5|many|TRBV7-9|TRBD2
TGTGCCAGCAGCCTCCTAGCGGGGGGGCGAGAGACCCAGTACTTC
CASSLLAGGRETQYF
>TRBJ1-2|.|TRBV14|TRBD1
TGTGCCAGCAGCCGGACCGGGACAGCACCTAACTATGGCTACACCTTC
CASSRTGTAPNYGYTF
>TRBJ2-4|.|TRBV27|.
TGTGCCAGCAGTTTAAAAGCCAAAAACATTCAGTACTTC
CASSLKAKNIQYF
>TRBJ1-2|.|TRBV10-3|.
TGTGCCATCAGTGAGTCAGGGGCGCTAAACTATGGCTACACCTTC
CAISESGALNYGYTF
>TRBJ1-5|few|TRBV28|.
TGTGCCAGCAGTTTACGGATTAGCAATCAGCCCCAGCATTTT
CASSLRISNQPQHF
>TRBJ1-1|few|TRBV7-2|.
TGTGCCAGCAGCTTAGACAGTCCCTCTGCCATGTACACTGAAGCTTTCTTT
CASSLDSPSAMYTEAFF
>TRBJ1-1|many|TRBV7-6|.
TGTGCCAGCAGCACGACAGCGAACACTGAAGCTTTCTTT
CASSTTANTEAFF
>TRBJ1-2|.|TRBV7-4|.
TGTGCCAGCAGCCACCTAAACAGAAATGGCTACACCTTC
CASSHLNRNGYTF
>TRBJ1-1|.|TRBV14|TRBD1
TGTGCCAGCAGCCTCCTTCCGACAGGGTGGGGCACTGAAGCTTTCTTT
CASSLLPTGWGTEAFF
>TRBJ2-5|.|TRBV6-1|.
TGTGCCAGCAGTGAATTCTGGCAAGGTCACCCGAGGGAGACCCAGTACTTC
CASSEFWQGHPRETQYF
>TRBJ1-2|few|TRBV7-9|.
TGTGCCAGCAGCTTAGATGTGGCAGCAGCTAACTATGGCTACACCTTC
CASSLDVAAANYGYTF
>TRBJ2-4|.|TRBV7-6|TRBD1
TGTGCCAGCAGCCCAGGACAGGGTGAGACCAAAAACATTCAGTACTTC
CASSPGQGETKNIQYF
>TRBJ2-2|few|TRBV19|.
TGTGCCAGTAGTAGATACGGGTCCGGGGAGCTGTTTTTT
CASSRYGSGELFF
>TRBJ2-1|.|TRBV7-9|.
TGTGCCAGCAGCCAAATGGGGCGCTCCTACAATGAGCAGTTCTTC
CASSQMGRSYNEQFF
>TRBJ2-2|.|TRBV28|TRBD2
TGTGCCAGCAGACCAGCGGGGGGGATAAACACCGGGGAGCTGTTTTTT
CASRPAGGINTGELFF
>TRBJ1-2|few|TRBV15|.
TGTGCCACCAGCAGAGATGCAAGCTTTGGACAGCTATTAGCTAACTATGGCTACACCTTC
CATSRDASFGQLLANYGYTF
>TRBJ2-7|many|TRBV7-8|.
TGTGCCAGCAGCCCAACAGCGTCCTACGAGCAGTACTTC
CASSPTASYEQYF
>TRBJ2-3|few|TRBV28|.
TGTGCCAGCAGTTTGGTTCTGGCAGATACGCAGTATTTT
CASSLVLADTQYF
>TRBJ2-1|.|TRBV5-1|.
TGCGCCAGCAGCTACCAGGGAGCTGAGCAGTTCTTC
CASSYQGAEQFF
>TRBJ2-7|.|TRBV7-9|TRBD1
TGTGCCAGCACCGCTTATGGACAGGGATCCTACGAGCAGTACTTC
CASTAYGQGSYEQYF
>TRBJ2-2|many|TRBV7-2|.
TGTGCCAGCAGCTCACACGGTCTACTAGCGAACACCGGGGAGCTGTTTTTT
CASSSHGLLANTGELFF
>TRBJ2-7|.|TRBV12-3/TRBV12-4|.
TGTGCCAGCAGTTTTTCGGTAGGAACCTACGAGCAGTACTTC
CASSFSVGTYEQYF
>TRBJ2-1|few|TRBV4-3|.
TGCGCCAGCAGCCAGGTTCAGACAGGTCGGGATGAGCAGTTCTTC
CASSQVQTGRDEQFF
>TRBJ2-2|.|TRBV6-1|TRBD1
TGTGCCAGCAGTACAGGGGTTTCCGGGGAGCTGTTTTTT
CASSTGVSGELFF
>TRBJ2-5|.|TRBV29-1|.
TGCAGCGTGGCGGGGCAGGGGGTACAAGAGACCCAGTACTTC
CSVAGQGVQETQYF
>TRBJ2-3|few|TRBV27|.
TGTGCCAGCAGTTTTTTGGGGTTTAGCACAGATACGCAGTATTTT
CASSFLGFSTDTQYF
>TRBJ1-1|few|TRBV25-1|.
TGTGCCAGCAGTGTTGGGGGTGAAGCTTTCTTT
CASSVGGEAFF
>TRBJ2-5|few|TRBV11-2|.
TGTGCCAGCAGCTTATGGCTGGAGGGTGAGACCCAGTACTTC
CASSLWLEGETQYF
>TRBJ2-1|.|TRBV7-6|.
TGTGCCAGCAGCTTTGTAGGGCTAGGGCAGTTCTTC
CASSFVGLGQFF
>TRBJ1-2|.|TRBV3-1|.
TGTGCCAGCAGCCAGACGAGGGGGGAGGGCTACACCTTC
CASSQTRGEGYTF
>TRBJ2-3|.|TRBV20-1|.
TGCAGTGCTAGAGTTCGGTGGGGCACAGATACGCAGTATTTT
CSARVRWGTDTQYF
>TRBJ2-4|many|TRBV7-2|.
TGTGCCAGCAGCTTACCCCAGGGGACGGCCAAAAACATTCAGTACTTC
CASSLPQGTAKNIQYF
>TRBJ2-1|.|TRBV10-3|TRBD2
TGTGCCATCAAGGTGGCGGGGGGACGATACAATGAGCAGTTCTTC
CAIKVAGGRYNEQFF
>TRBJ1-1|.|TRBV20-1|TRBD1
TGCAGTGCTAGTTACCCTCCGGACAGGGTCAGAAACACTGAAGCTTTCTTT
CSASYPPDRVRNTEAFF
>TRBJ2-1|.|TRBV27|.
TGTGTCAGCAGTTTGGGCCTAGGGAATGAGCAGTTCTTC
CVSSLGLGNEQFF
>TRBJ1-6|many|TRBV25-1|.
TGTGCCAGCAGTGAATGGAAGGGTAATTCACCCCTCCACTTT
CASSEWKGNSPLHF
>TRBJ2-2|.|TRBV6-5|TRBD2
TGTGCCAGCAGATTACGGGGACTAGCGGGGCCTTTGAACACCGGGGAGCTGTTTTTT
CASRLRGLAGPLNTGELFF
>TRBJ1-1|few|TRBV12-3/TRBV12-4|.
TGTGCCAGCAGTTTATCGTTGGGCACTGAAGCTTTCTTT
CASSLSLGTEAFF
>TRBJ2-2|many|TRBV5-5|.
TGTGCCAACACGGGGAACACCGGGGAGCTGTTTTTT
CANTGNTGELFF
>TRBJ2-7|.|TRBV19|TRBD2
TGTGCCAGTAGTATCGAGCTAGCGGGGGCCTCCTACGAGCAGTACTTC
CASSIELAGASYEQYF
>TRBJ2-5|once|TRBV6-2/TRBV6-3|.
TGTGTCAGCAGGTCGCCGGCGACCCAGTACTTC
CVSRSPATQYF
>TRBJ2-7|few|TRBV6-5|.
TGTGCCAGCAGTTACCGAGCGATATCCTACGAGCAGTACTTC
CASSYRAISYEQYF